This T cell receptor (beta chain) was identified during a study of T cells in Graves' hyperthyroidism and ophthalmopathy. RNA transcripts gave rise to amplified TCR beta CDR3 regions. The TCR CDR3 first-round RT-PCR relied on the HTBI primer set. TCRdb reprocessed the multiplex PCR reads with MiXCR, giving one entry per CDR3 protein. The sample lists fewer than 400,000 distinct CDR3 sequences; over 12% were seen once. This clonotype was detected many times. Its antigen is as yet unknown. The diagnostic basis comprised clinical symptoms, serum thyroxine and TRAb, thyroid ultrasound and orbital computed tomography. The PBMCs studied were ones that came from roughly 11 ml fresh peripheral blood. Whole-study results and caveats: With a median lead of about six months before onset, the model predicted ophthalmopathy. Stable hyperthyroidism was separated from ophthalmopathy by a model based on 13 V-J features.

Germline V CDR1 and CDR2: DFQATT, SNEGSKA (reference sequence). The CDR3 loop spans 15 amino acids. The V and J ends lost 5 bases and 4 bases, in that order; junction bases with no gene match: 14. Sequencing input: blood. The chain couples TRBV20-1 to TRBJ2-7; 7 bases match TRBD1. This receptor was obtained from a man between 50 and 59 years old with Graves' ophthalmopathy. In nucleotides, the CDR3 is TGCAGTGCTGCGCCGTCAGACAGGGTGGGATACGAGCAGTACTTC. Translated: CSAAPSDRVGYEQYF.